A selection of T cell receptor beta chains follows, all from one sample in a study of T cells and Merkel cell carcinoma outcomes. Sequencing was performed with immunoSEQ multiplex PCR; in TCRdb, only in-frame clones are kept and a portion is missing. The sample lists under 15,000 clones; roughly 95% were seen once. Specimen: tumor tissue from Merkel cell carcinoma. The receptors originated from a human donor with Merkel cell carcinoma. The CDR3 runs from the conserved cysteine through the conserved F or W. Fields, in order: D gene, CDR3 length, J gene, clone size, V gene, CDR3 protein, CDR3 DNA. D genes are given only for firm matches. The size field is filled for only some rows; it gives once, few, many or a size class.

NA 17 TRBJ2-3 NA TRBV10-3 CAISDPAGAQRTDTQYF TGTGCCATCAGTGACCCCGCTGGGGCTCAGCGGACAGATACGCAGTATTTT
NA 14 TRBJ1-2 NA TRBV5-1 CASSSGLFSDGYTF TGCGCCAGCAGCAGCGGGTTGTTCTCGGATGGCTACACCTTC
TRBD1 15 TRBJ1-5 NA TRBV5-1 CASSSTGGTNQPQHF TGCGCCAGCAGCTCGACAGGGGGAACGAATCAGCCCCAGCATTTT
NA 11 TRBJ2-7 few TRBV6-1 CASQILYEQYF TGTGCCAGCCAAATACTATACGAGCAGTACTTC
NA 14 TRBJ1-5 few TRBV4-2 CASSQTGSNQPQHF TGTGCCAGCAGCCAAACGGGTTCAAATCAGCCCCAGCATTTT
NA 16 TRBJ2-3 NA TRBV19 CASSMRGGGSAGTQYF TGTGCCAGTAGTATGAGGGGTGGAGGGTCAGCCGGTACGCAGTATTTT
NA 18 TRBJ2-3 once TRBV9 CASSQKTRVVGIPDTQYF TGTGCCAGCAGCCAAAAGACTAGGGTGGTCGGAATCCCAGATACGCAGTATTTT
TRBD1 16 TRBJ2-2 few TRBV7-9 CASSSGQASRLGELFF TGTGCCAGCAGCTCGGGACAGGCGTCTCGTCTCGGGGAGCTGTTTTTT
TRBD1 14 TRBJ2-7 NA TRBV5-1 CASSPAGTAYEQYF TGCGCCAGCAGCCCAGCCGGGACAGCGTACGAGCAGTACTTC
TRBD1 13 TRBJ1-2 NA TRBV27 CASSFNRGAGYTF TGTGCCAGCAGTTTTAACAGGGGCGCCGGCTACACCTTC
TRBD2 16 TRBJ2-3 NA TRBV28 CASSLTSGRGWNTQYF TGTGCCAGCAGTTTGACTAGCGGGAGGGGGTGGAATACGCAGTATTTT
TRBD2 19 TRBJ2-1 NA TRBV28 CASSLSASGRDFSYNEQFF TGTGCCAGCAGTTTATCGGCTAGCGGGAGGGATTTCTCCTACAATGAGCAGTTCTTC
TRBD2 19 TRBJ2-2 NA TRBV4-2 CASSQDSMTSGRATGELFF TGTGCCAGCAGCCAAGACTCCATGACTAGCGGGAGGGCCACCGGGGAGCTGTTTTTT
NA 10 TRBJ2-7 NA TRBV20-1 CSASAYEQYF TGCAGTGCTTCAGCCTACGAGCAGTACTTC
NA 14 TRBJ2-3 NA TRBV18 CASSPGQTTDTQYF TGTGCCAGCTCACCAGGACAGACCACAGATACGCAGTATTTT
NA 16 TRBJ2-5 NA TRBV21-1 CASSKRTGEYQETQYF TGTGCCAGCAGCAAACGGACAGGGGAGTACCAAGAGACCCAGTACTTC
TRBD2 15 TRBJ2-5 NA TRBV25-1 CASSLRTSGSEAQYF TGTGCCAGCAGCCTCCGGACTAGCGGGAGTGAAGCCCAGTACTTC
TRBD1 14 TRBJ1-1 few TRBV9 CASSVEGASTEAFF TGTGCCAGCAGCGTAGAGGGGGCTTCTACTGAAGCTTTCTTT
NA 17 TRBJ2-1 NA TRBV19 CASTNRRATRKGNEQFF TGTGCCAGTACGAACCGCCGGGCTACCCGCAAGGGCAATGAGCAGTTCTTC
NA 16 TRBJ1-2 NA TRBV19 CASSSGRQGFDYGYTF TGTGCCAGTAGTTCGGGACGTCAGGGGTTCGACTATGGCTACACCTTC
NA 13 TRBJ1-1 NA TRBV30 CAWRGPQNTEAFF TGTGCCTGGAGGGGCCCCCAGAACACTGAAGCTTTCTTT
NA 14 TRBJ2-2 once TRBV10-3 CAIIPSGNTGELFF TGTGCCATCATCCCCAGCGGGAACACCGGGGAGCTGTTTTTT
TRBD2 16 TRBJ2-3 NA TRBV27 CATSALWGGDTDTQYF TGTGCCACCTCGGCATTATGGGGGGGGGACACAGATACGCAGTATTTT
NA 15 TRBJ2-7 once TRBV5-1 CASSLESTSSYEQYF TGCGCCAGCAGCTTGGAGAGTACCAGCTCCTACGAGCAGTACTTC
NA 15 TRBJ2-1 NA TRBV11-3 CASSPLPAGYNEQFF TGTGCCAGCAGCCCCCTCCCGGCAGGCTACAATGAGCAGTTCTTC
TRBD2 16 TRBJ2-3 NA TRBV14 CASSQDLAGIGDTQYF TGTGCCAGCAGCCAAGATCTAGCGGGAATAGGAGATACGCAGTATTTT
NA 15 TRBJ2-7 NA TRBV27 CASSLVGVSSYEQYF TGTGCCAGCAGTTTAGTGGGAGTCAGCTCCTACGAGCAGTACTTC
TRBD1 11 TRBJ1-1 NA TRBV20-1 CRGQMNTEAFF TGCAGGGGACAGATGAACACTGAAGCTTTCTTT
TRBD2 14 TRBJ2-7 NA TRBV9 CASSVAGSGDEQYF TGTGCCAGCAGCGTAGCGGGTAGCGGGGACGAGCAGTACTTC
TRBD2 15 TRBJ2-2 NA TRBV6-5 CASRRGLAGTGELFF TGTGCCAGCAGACGCGGACTAGCGGGCACCGGGGAGCTGTTTTTT
NA 15 TRBJ1-2 NA TRBV4-2 CASSQDAIKREGYTF TGTGCCAGCAGCCAAGACGCGATTAAGAGGGAGGGCTACACCTTC
TRBD2 16 TRBJ2-7 NA TRBV2 CASTGLAGGSSYEQYF TGTGCCAGCACGGGGCTAGCGGGAGGAAGCTCCTACGAGCAGTACTTC
NA 14 TRBJ2-7 NA TRBV5-1 CASSLGALPPEQYF TGCGCCAGCAGCTTGGGGGCGCTCCCCCCCGAGCAGTACTTC
TRBD1 11 TRBJ2-7 NA TRBV20-1 CSLRQGYEQYF TGCAGTCTTAGACAGGGCTACGAGCAGTACTTC
NA 17 TRBJ2-1 NA TRBV9 CASSPPFRAGAGNEQFF TGTGCCAGCAGCCCCCCTTTTAGGGCAGGGGCAGGGAATGAGCAGTTCTTC
TRBD2 15 TRBJ2-3 NA TRBV27 CASSLFSGRMNTQYF TGTGCCAGCAGTTTATTTAGCGGGAGGATGAATACGCAGTATTTT
NA 13 TRBJ2-2 NA TRBV5-6 CASSPSRAGELFF TGTGCCAGCAGCCCCTCCAGGGCCGGGGAGCTGTTTTTT
NA 13 TRBJ2-4 NA TRBV9 CASSVAGEDIQYF TGTGCCAGCAGCGTAGCAGGGGAGGACATTCAGTACTTC
NA 16 TRBJ2-1 NA TRBV10-3 CAISESDGSLSNEQFF TGTGCCATCAGTGAGTCGGACGGGAGTTTATCCAATGAGCAGTTCTTC
TRBD2 14 TRBJ2-1 NA TRBV7-2 CASSPQRESNEQFF TGTGCCAGCAGCCCCCAGCGGGAGTCTAATGAGCAGTTCTTC